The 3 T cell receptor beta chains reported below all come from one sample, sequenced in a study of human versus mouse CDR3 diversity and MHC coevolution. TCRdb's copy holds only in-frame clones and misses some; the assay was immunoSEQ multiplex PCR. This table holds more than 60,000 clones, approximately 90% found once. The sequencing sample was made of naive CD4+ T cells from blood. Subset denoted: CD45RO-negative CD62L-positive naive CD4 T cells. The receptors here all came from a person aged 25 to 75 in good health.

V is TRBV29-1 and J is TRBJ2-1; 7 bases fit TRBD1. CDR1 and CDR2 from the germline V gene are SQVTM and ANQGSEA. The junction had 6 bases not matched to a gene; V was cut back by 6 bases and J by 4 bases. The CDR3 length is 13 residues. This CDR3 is CSVGQKRYNEQFF. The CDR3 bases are TGCAGCGTGGGACAGAAAAGATACAATGAGCAGTTCTTC.

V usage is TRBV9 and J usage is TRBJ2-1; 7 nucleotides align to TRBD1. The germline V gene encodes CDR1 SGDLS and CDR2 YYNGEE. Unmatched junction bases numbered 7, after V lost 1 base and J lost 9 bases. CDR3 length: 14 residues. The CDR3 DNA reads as TGTGCCAGCAGCGTATTGGGACAGTTCAGTGAGCAGTTCTTC. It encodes CASSVLGQFSEQFF.

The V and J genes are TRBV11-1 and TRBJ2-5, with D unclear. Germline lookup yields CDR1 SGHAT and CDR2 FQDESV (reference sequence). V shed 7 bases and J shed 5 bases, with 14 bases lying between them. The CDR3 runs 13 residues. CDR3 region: CASIGRVRETQYF. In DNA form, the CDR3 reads TGTGCCAGCATCGGTAGAGTTCGGGAGACCCAGTACTTC. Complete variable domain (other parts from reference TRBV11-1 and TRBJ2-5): EAEVAQSPRYKITEKSQAVAFWCDPISGHATLYWYRQILGQGPELLVQFQDESVVDDSQLPKDRFSAERLKGVDSTLKIQPAELGDSAMYLCASIGRVRETQYFGPGTRLLVL.